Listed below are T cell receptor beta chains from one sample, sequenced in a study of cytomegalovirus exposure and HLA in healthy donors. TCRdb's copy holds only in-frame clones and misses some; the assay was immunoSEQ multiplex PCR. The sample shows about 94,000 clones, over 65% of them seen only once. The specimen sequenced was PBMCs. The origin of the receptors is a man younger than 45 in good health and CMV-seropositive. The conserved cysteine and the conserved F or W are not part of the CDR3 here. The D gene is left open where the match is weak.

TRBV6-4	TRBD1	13	ASSAGTGSTDTQY
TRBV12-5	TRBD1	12	ASGGQGASDTQY
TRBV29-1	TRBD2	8	SGGEDTQY
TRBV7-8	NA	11	ASSSPRVGEQF
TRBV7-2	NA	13	ASSGGTGFTDTQY
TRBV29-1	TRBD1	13	SVEVPGQAFTEAF
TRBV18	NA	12	ASSLDWGDQPQH
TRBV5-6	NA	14	ASSLPYLSSTDTQY
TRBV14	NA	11	ASSQDPRDTQY
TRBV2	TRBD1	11	ASSSGTGAEQY
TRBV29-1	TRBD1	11	SVCTGGYNEQF
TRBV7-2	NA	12	ASSAVRGSGELF
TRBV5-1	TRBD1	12	ASSLGQGSDEQF
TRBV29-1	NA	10	SFEGRQETQY
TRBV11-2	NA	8	AIGGYGYT
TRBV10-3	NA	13	AISQRGSDTDTQY
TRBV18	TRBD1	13	ASSYSGTGDYGYT
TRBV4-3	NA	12	ASSQGAGAYEQY
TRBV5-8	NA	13	ASSFRGRTNEKLF
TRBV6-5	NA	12	ASTSAGVGNTIY
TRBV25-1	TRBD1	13	ASSEDVRGRGGYT
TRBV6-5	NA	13	ASSYSWPSNQPQH
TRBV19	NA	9	ASSRAYEQF
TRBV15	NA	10	ATSTGSYEQY
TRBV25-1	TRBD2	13	ASSEVGGSHNEQF
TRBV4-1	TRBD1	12	ASSPSGGNYGYT
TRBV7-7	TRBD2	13	ASSPGLAGAYEQF
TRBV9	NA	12	ASSGQGSYTEAF
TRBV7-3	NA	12	ASSLTGGSEKLF
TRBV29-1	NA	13	SVEGSSSGANVLT
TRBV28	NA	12	ASREGAGVQPQH
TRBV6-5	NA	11	ASRATVNYGYT
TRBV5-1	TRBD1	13	ASSSGTGRTGELF
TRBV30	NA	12	AWSATSSTDTQY
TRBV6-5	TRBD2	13	ASSIGTSGYYEQY
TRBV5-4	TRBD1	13	ASSRQGAKSEKLF
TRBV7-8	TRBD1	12	ASSMPNRGGGYT
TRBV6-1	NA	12	ASSETGSGETQY
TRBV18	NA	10	ASSPTGYEQY
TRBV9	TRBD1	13	ASNAEGASNQPQH
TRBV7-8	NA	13	ASSLAVGLSYEQY
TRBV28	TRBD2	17	ASSPFGNLAGDGANVLT
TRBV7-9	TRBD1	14	ASSLAWTGRNTEAF
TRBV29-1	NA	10	SAAQGREKLF
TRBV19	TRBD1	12	ASTLGQGGTEAF
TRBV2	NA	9	ASSNLRGYT
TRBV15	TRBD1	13	ATSRGDRDAGELF
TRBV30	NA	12	AWSPSGWGTEAF
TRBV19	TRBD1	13	ASSSWDRGKDEQF